Here is one T cell receptor (beta chain) with its context. This receptor's antigen is unknown. Qualities for individual bases were not recorded, and no much larger clone is one base off. Measured from the cysteine to the phenylalanine, the CDR3 is 17 residues long. The retained sequence is limited to the CDR3, 51 bases, with the frame set at the first base. Via the germline V gene, CDR1 is SGDLS and CDR2 YYNGEE. V and J are truncated by 3 bases and 0 bases respectively, leaving an intervening sequence of 19 bases. The 39 donors, aged about 6 to 95 years, were systemically healthy Caucasian individuals from Russia. Ten milliliters of peripheral blood were collected from each donor into EDTA-treated Vacutainer tubes. PBMCs were isolated by Ficoll-Paque density-gradient centrifugation, with at least 6.5 million obtained per sample. Total RNA was extracted from PBMCs with Trizol reagent, with at least 5.5 micrograms obtained per sample. For every donor, flow cytometry on a PBMC aliquot measured the percentage of naive CD45RAhigh/CD27high T cells.

This record comes from a study of blood T cells in healthy people across ages (dated by TCRdb to between 2015 and 2016). Some background on the complete study: Template switching captured roughly one uniquely barcoded TCR beta cDNA molecule per two T cells in model experiments. The donors were divided into four age groups: young (average approximately 17 years), middle-aged (around 37), aged (approximately 62) and long-lived (82). The study measured age-related changes in TCR beta repertoire diversity using deep sequencing normalized with unique cDNA molecular identifiers. For two donors (one aged 18 to 29 and one aged 80 or older), the study analyzed two additional independent replicas of 1 million unique cDNA reads from the same blood draw. To avoid experimental bias, donors of different ages were spread randomly across the sequencing lanes. Results the study describes overall, beyond this receptor: Donor CMV infection status was unknown, potentially confounding age-related changes in expanded clonotypes. Observed TCR beta diversity per million T cells fell roughly linearly with age, and a significant reduction was already apparent by age around 36. Compared with the aged group, the long-lived group had more naive CD4+ T cells, fewer expanded clones and increased TCR diversity, suggesting age selection. Estimates of total diversity based on one million sequenced T cells were considered lower bounds and underestimates. The percentage of naive T cells measured by flow cytometry correlated strongly with observed TCR beta diversity. Bulk unsorted PBMC profiling prevented conclusive comparison of naive and antigen-experienced compartments.

Libraries were made using 5' RACE. Sequencing instrument: Illumina HiSeq 2500. A second roughly 6 to 11 cycle PCR used a sample-barcoded 5' primer and a J-beta primer mix. Each TCR beta cDNA molecule received a unique molecular identifier from a template-switch 5' adaptor carrying 12 random nucleotides. Each sample yielded at least 2.5 million CDR3-containing paired-end reads. The Mint cDNA synthesis kit, primed by a TRBC-specific oligonucleotide, was used to synthesize first-strand cDNA from all RNA. After uracil-DNA glycosylase treatment, a first 18-cycle PCR used universal primers M1SS and BC2_uni_R on all cDNA. The original methods were these. For normalization, 1 million high-quality reads, each with a distinct molecular identifier, were randomly selected from each sample. Instead of being binned into consensus sequences, reads that shared molecular identifiers were thrown out. MiTCR, run with a Q25 quality threshold and the strictest error-elimination algorithm, handled CDR3 identification, clonotype clustering and error correction. Lower-bound total TCR beta diversity was estimated with a nonparametric unseen species model using Euler transformation. TCRdb itself trimmed the public reads at Q25 with fastp, ran MiXCR and retained productive beta chains. Entries are consolidated by CDR3 protein sequence, retaining the most common genes and DNA. TCRdb, not the authors, supplied the V and J calls. For this sample there are almost 300,000 distinct CDR3 sequences; 27% appear just once. Over 25% of the sample comes from the top ten.

The sequence was collected from a woman between 65 and 79 years old in good health. The V gene is TRBV9 and the J gene is TRBJ2-7, with the D gene too uncertain to name. Material: blood. The encoded CDR3 is CASSESNSGKLSYEQYF. The nucleotide sequence is TGTGCCAGCAGCGAGTCCAATTCGGGTAAGCTCTCCTACGAGCAGTACTTC. With the rest looked up from the reference TRBV9 and TRBJ2-7 genes rather than sequenced, the full variable domain is DSGVTQTPKHLITATGQRVTLRCSPRSGDLSVYWYQQSLDQGLQFLIQYYNGEERAKGNILERFSAQQFPDLHSELNLSSLELGDSALYFCASSESNSGKLSYEQYFGPGTRLTVT.